The rows below give T cell receptor beta chains drawn from one sample of a study of cytomegalovirus exposure and HLA in healthy donors. Libraries were prepared by immunoSEQ multiplex PCR; TCRdb keeps only in-frame clonotypes and omits some of them. The sample has roughly 50,000 clones. The sequenced sample consisted of PBMCs. These receptors were taken from a woman aged 40 to 55 in good health and CMV-seronegative. Both conserved end residues are part of each CDR3. The D gene is left open where the match is weak.

cdr3_nt cdr3_aa j_call d_call v_call
TGTGCCATCAGTGAGAGACTAGCGGCTATCTACAATGAGCAGTTCTTC CAISERLAAIYNEQFF TRBJ2-1 TRBD2 TRBV10-3
TGCGCCAGCAGCTTGGTCTTGGGGGGGCGAACCGGGGAGCTGTTTTTT CASSLVLGGRTGELFF TRBJ2-2 . TRBV5-1
TGTGCCAGCAGCTTAGCCCTAGCGGGAGTGAATGAGCAGTTCTTC CASSLALAGVNEQFF TRBJ2-1 TRBD2 TRBV7-3
TGTGCCAGCAGCCGCCACCCGGCGGGTAACACCGGGGAGCTGTTTTTT CASSRHPAGNTGELFF TRBJ2-2 . TRBV11-2
TGTGCCAGCAGTGAATATAAGGCCGGGGGGTACAATCAGCCCCAGCATTTT CASSEYKAGGYNQPQHF TRBJ1-5 . TRBV25-1
TGTGCCAGTACTTTCGCGGGGCAGTCTCTTCCTGAAGCTTTCTTT CASTFAGQSLPEAFF TRBJ1-1 . TRBV19
TGTGCCAGCGGAGGGGGGGCAGGGAGAAATCAGCCCCAGCATTTT CASGGGAGRNQPQHF TRBJ1-5 . TRBV6-1
TGCGCCAGCAGCGGGTCCGAAAAACTGTTTTTT CASSGSEKLFF TRBJ1-4 . TRBV23-1
TGTGCCAGCAGTCTCTCGACAGGTTACTATGGCTACACCTTC CASSLSTGYYGYTF TRBJ1-2 . TRBV6-5
TGCGCCAGCAGCCTCGGGACAGGGTGGACTAATGAAAAACTGTTTTTT CASSLGTGWTNEKLFF TRBJ1-4 TRBD1 TRBV5-1
TGCGCCAGCAGCCAATTCAGGGCAGATACGCAGTATTTT CASSQFRADTQYF TRBJ2-3 . TRBV4-3
TGTGCCAGCAGCTTTAGAGTCTCCCCGGATGAGCAGTTCTTC CASSFRVSPDEQFF TRBJ2-1 . TRBV5-6
TGTGCCAGCAGCAGGGACAGGGGAGACACTGAAGCTTTCTTT CASSRDRGDTEAFF TRBJ1-1 TRBD1 TRBV2
TGTGCCAGCAGTTTGACAGATCTGAACACTGAAGCTTTCTTT CASSLTDLNTEAFF TRBJ1-1 . TRBV27
TGTGCCAGCAGTACGGGGACTAGCAGGACTTATTACGAGCAGTACTTC CASSTGTSRTYYEQYF TRBJ2-7 TRBD2 TRBV28
TGTGCCAGCAGCATGAGGGTGGATCAGCCCCAGCATTTT CASSMRVDQPQHF TRBJ1-5 . TRBV27
TGCGCCAGCAGCCCGAAGGGGATTGCAACTAATGAAAAACTGTTTTTT CASSPKGIATNEKLFF TRBJ1-4 . TRBV4-3
TGCAGCGCGGCGACAGGGGGCGGGGGGGGTCAGCCCCAGCATTTT CSAATGGGGGQPQHF TRBJ1-5 TRBD1 TRBV29-1
TGTGCCAGCAGTGGCCAGGGGGCGGGGAGCACTGAAGCTTTCTTT CASSGQGAGSTEAFF TRBJ1-1 TRBD1 TRBV2
TGTGCCAGCAGTGAAAGGAGACAGGGTAAGGTTAATGAAGCTTTCTTT CASSERRQGKVNEAFF TRBJ1-1 TRBD1 TRBV6-1
TGTGCCAGCAGCGTAGGACTCGGGCTCCGAGGGACTGAAGCTTTCTTT CASSVGLGLRGTEAFF TRBJ1-1 . TRBV9
TGTGCCAGCAGGACTATAGGGGGGGACTCCTACAATGAGCAGTTCTTC CASRTIGGDSYNEQFF TRBJ2-1 . TRBV5-6
TGTGCCAGCAGATCCGGGACAGGGCACTACGAGCAGTACTTC CASRSGTGHYEQYF TRBJ2-7 TRBD1 TRBV28
TGCGCCAGCAGCTCCCCCCCCGCAGGAGGCTATGGCTACACCTTC CASSSPPAGGYGYTF TRBJ1-2 . TRBV5-1
TGTGCCACCAGCAGAGATCGAGGGACAGGGTACGGAGAGACCCAGTACTTC CATSRDRGTGYGETQYF TRBJ2-5 TRBD1 TRBV15
TGTGCCAGCTCGCATAAGGACAGAGACTACAATGAGCAGTTCTTC CASSHKDRDYNEQFF TRBJ2-1 . TRBV18
TGTGCCAGCAGCGGCCGGGAGAGCCCTTTTGGAAACACCATATATTTT CASSGRESPFGNTIYF TRBJ1-3 . TRBV13
TGTGCCAGCAGTCCCCGGGGACACAGCACAGATACGCAGTATTTT CASSPRGHSTDTQYF TRBJ2-3 . TRBV27
TGTGCCAGCAGCTATAACCAGGGGGGTCAGCCCCGGCATTTT CASSYNQGGQPRHF TRBJ1-5 TRBD1 TRBV7-2
TGTGCCAGCAGCGTAGGACTAGCGGGAATCTACGAGCAGTACTTC CASSVGLAGIYEQYF TRBJ2-7 TRBD2 TRBV9
TGTGCCAGCTCACCGCGACAGGGCGCGAGCACAGATACGCAGTATTTT CASSPRQGASTDTQYF TRBJ2-3 TRBD1 TRBV18
TGTGCCAGTAGTTCAGACAGCCCCGGGAGGGGGGCCAACGTCCTGACTTTC CASSSDSPGRGANVLTF TRBJ2-6 TRBD2 TRBV19
TGTGCCAGCAGATCGGAGCGTTTCACTGAAGCTTTCTTT CASRSERFTEAFF TRBJ1-1 . TRBV6-1
TGTGCCAGCAGCTTAGGGCAGGGGGCGAGTATGGAGACCCAGTACTTC CASSLGQGASMETQYF TRBJ2-5 TRBD1 TRBV7-9
TGCGCCAGCAGCTTCGGACTAGCGGGAGGCTCCGGCTACGAGCAGTACTTC CASSFGLAGGSGYEQYF TRBJ2-7 TRBD2 TRBV5-1
TGTGCCAGCAGCTTATCGCGGGAGTTAGGCTACGAGCAGTACTTC CASSLSRELGYEQYF TRBJ2-7 TRBD2 TRBV7-3
TGTGCCAGCAGTTTATCGGCCACCACTTTTGGGAGAGATACGCAGTATTTT CASSLSATTFGRDTQYF TRBJ2-3 . TRBV27
TGTGCCAGCGCCGCGGGGGCTGGTGAAAAACTGTTTTTT CASAAGAGEKLFF TRBJ1-4 . TRBV6-4
TGCGCCAGCAGCCAGGAAGGACAGGGGCTCGACACCGGGGAGCTGTTTTTT CASSQEGQGLDTGELFF TRBJ2-2 TRBD1 TRBV4-1
TGTGCCAGCAAGATCAACAGGGCCTTCCAAGAGACCCAGTACTTC CASKINRAFQETQYF TRBJ2-5 . TRBV6-1
TGTGCCAGCAGCGATATAGGCGGGGGCAATGAGCAGTTCTTC CASSDIGGGNEQFF TRBJ2-1 TRBD2 TRBV9
TGTGCCAGCAGTGACGAACCCCCGACAGGGAACCATTCACCCCTCCACTTT CASSDEPPTGNHSPLHF TRBJ1-6 TRBD1 TRBV6-1
TGTGCCAGTAGTATATTGACAGGGAGTAAAGCTTTCTTT CASSILTGSKAFF TRBJ1-1 TRBD1 TRBV19
TGTGCCAGCTCATTACAGGGGAACACTGAAGCTTTCTTT CASSLQGNTEAFF TRBJ1-1 . TRBV18
TGCGCCAGCAGCGCCGGACAGGAGATCTACGAGCAGTACTTC CASSAGQEIYEQYF TRBJ2-7 TRBD1 TRBV5-1
TGTGCCACCAGCAGGACAGGGTGGGACACTGAAGCTTTCTTT CATSRTGWDTEAFF TRBJ1-1 TRBD1 TRBV15
TGTGCCAGCAGCCAATCGGGACTGCGGAATGAGCAGTTCTTC CASSQSGLRNEQFF TRBJ2-1 . TRBV4-2
TGTGCCAGCAGCCTAACAGGGACGGATTACACCTTC CASSLTGTDYTF TRBJ1-2 . TRBV14
TGTGCCAGCAGCGCGACAGCACCTTACGAGCAGTACTTC CASSATAPYEQYF TRBJ2-7 . TRBV6-1
TGTGCCAGCAGCTCGACGGGGGATAGCAATCAGCCCCAGCATTTT CASSSTGDSNQPQHF TRBJ1-5 . TRBV9
TGTGCCAGCAGTTACAAGGGCCAGGGGACTTCACCCCTCCACTTT CASSYKGQGTSPLHF TRBJ1-6 . TRBV6-5
TGTGCCAGCAGCCAGGGACTAGCGGACAATGAGCAGTTCTTC CASSQGLADNEQFF TRBJ2-1 TRBD2 TRBV4-2
TGCGCCAGCCAAACGGGCGGGCCGGGGGAGACCCAGTACTTC CASQTGGPGETQYF TRBJ2-5 . TRBV5-1